This TCR beta chain is drawn from a study of blood T cell repertoires in COVID-19 (dated by TCRdb to about 2020). With respect to the entire study: Collaborator samples came from the United States, Italy and Spain and covered acute and convalescent phases of COVID-19. The repertoires were released in a freely available public database intended as a resource for research on the immune response to SARS-CoV-2. Where available, HLA class I and class II types were taken from metadata supplied by the sample provider and were not determined by assay-based typing. The samples were drawn from the first 160 participants of the ongoing ImmuneRACE study and from over a thousand subjects provided by 6 global collaborators. Subjects who had been exposed to COVID-19, were actively infected with it, or had recovered from it provided the deeply sampled blood TCRbeta repertoires that made up the dataset. Sample metadata almost always included a de-identified subject ID, COVID-19 status, age in years and sex. The material from the prospective study consisted of cDNA or gDNA derived from T cells, B-cell-depleted T cells, or PBMCs. What the work shows at the level of the full study, not this receptor alone: Clinical and demographic metadata were provided uncurated, with the amount varying by source and participant.

One collaborating source in Seattle enrolled patients while the patients were actively infected and followed the patients over time throughout the course of disease. Whole blood was collected in K2EDTA tubes by collaborating institutions according to the institutions' own protocols. Collaborator samples were shipped for TCRbeta analysis as frozen whole blood, isolated PBMCs, or DNA extracted from either sample type. The immunoSEQ Assay, a bias-controlled multiplex PCR, was used to amplify TCRbeta CDR3 regions from genomic DNA. The original methods were these. Within the assay, amplification of reference gene primers was used to estimate how many nucleated cells each sample contained. To quantify the absolute abundance of each unique TCRbeta CDR3 rearrangement, sequence reads were collapsed and filtered. Productive Simpson clonality was computed per sample as the square root of Simpson's diversity index over productive rearrangements. TCRdb provides this immuneACCESS table in a form limited to in-frame rearrangements. Some clones are lacking; in checked studies, under half of them reflect an unresolved V gene, and why the rest are absent is not known. That table is the source of V, J and clone size, and D and trimming were worked out from the DNA. The sample table lists some 150,000 clones, around 84% of them with a count of one. The ten largest clones capture roughly 15% of the sample.

This clone was seen just once. The antigen it recognizes is unknown. Base qualities are missing; no much larger clone stands one base away. CDR1 GTSNPN and CDR2 SVGIG were looked up in the germline V gene (reference sequence). The junction carries 13 bases between V and J, which are trimmed by 0 bases and 10 bases respectively. The CDR3 covers 14 residues, taking in both the cysteine and the phenylalanine. Left in the record is the CDR3 DNA by itself, 42 bases read in frame from the first base. The receptor's source is a woman in her 70s with COVID-19, enrolled during active disease. The sequence is built from TRBV30 and TRBJ1-6; TRBD1 is a weak D gene call, 6 bases matching. Sequencing was carried out using peripheral blood. The DNA is as follows: TGTGCCTGGAGTGTACGAGGGACAAGCTCACCCCTCCACTTT. Translation gives CAWSVRGTSSPLHF.